This T cell receptor (beta chain) was recorded in a study of blood T cell repertoires in COVID-19. About the study: Material from acute and convalescent COVID-19 was sourced from the United States, Italy and Spain.

CDR3 length: 15 amino acids. V was trimmed by 6 bases and J by 2 bases, leaving 14 bases between them. Germline-derived CDR1 and CDR2 are MDHEN and SYDVKM. Assignments of participants to cohorts depended upon their own reported clinical history. Profiling relied on immunoSEQ multiplex PCR, and the TCRdb table lists in-frame clones only, not all of them. The profile shows roughly 330,000 clones, 75% to 90% of them singletons. Sequencing used PBMCs or T cells enriched from blood (not recorded which). This sequence originates from a man in his thirties or forties who had recovered from COVID-19. V gene TRBV28 combines with J gene TRBJ1-5, with a tentative D call TRBD1 (5 bases). The CDR3 reads CASRDLREGNQPQHF. The CDR3 DNA is TGTGCCAGCAGGGACCTCAGGGAGGGCAATCAGCCCCAGCATTTT.